Sequencing of this T cell receptor (beta chain) was carried out in a study of blood T cell repertoires in COVID-19. Study-wide context: COVID-19 samples from acute and convalescent phases originated in the United States, Italy and Spain. PBMCs, B-cell-depleted T cells, or T cells were the source of the cDNA or gDNA that made up the material.

Produced via immunoSEQ multiplex PCR; TCRdb's table is partial and in-frame only. Here the sample spans about 160,000 clones, about 85% being singletons. V lost 6 bases and J lost 6, with 18 bases in between. CDR1 is SGHRS and CDR2 is YFSETQ in the germline V gene. The CDR3 covers 14 residues. The specimen sequenced was peripheral blood. The receptor was isolated from a man of 80 years or more with COVID-19, enrolled during active disease. The chain links TRBV5-1 to TRBJ1-2; D gene uncertain. CDR3 amino acids: CASKKTASEDGYTF. CDR3 DNA sequence: TGCGCCAGCAAGAAGACGGCCTCTGAGGATGGCTACACCTTC.